This entry concerns a single T cell receptor (beta chain). The specificity of this receptor is unknown. Per-base qualities were not stored, and no clone one base away is much larger. The receptor library was made with RT-PCR. Sequencing instrument: Illumina HiSeq 2500. TCRdb reanalyzed the raw reads on its own, using fastp at Q25 for trimming and MiXCR for clone calling, and kept in-frame beta chains. Records with the same CDR3 protein are collapsed into one entry carrying the most frequent genes and DNA. The sample profile shows about 160,000 distinct CDR3 sequences; around 11% of them were found once. Roughly 40% of the sample goes to the ten largest clones. The source of the sample is a study of response to subunit inactivated influenza vaccine listed by TCRdb under 2018. Study-level background: The study used deep quantitative T cell receptor repertoire profiling to track responses to a trivalent subunit inactivated influenza vaccine. Results the study describes overall, beyond this receptor: The authors suggested that each seasonal influenza vaccination may recruit only a limited number of new T cells.

Including cysteine and phenylalanine, the CDR3 has 14 amino acids. The only DNA kept is the CDR3, 42 bases in frame from the first base. V is cut by 3 bases and J by 4 bases, and the space between the germline ends is 10 bases. This material consisted of CD8+ T cells sorted from PBMCs, taken roughly 24 months after vaccination. The V and J segments used are TRBV12-3 or TRBV12-4 and TRBJ1-5; the D gene is perhaps TRBD1, from 5 matching bases. This receptor was taken from a man aged 45 to 75 who received an inactivated influenza vaccine. Donor details come from another sample of the same person, matched by shared clones. The CDR3 in this case is CASSLGRTNQPQHF. The sequenced DNA is TGTGCCAGCAGTTTGGGACGGACTAATCAGCCCCAGCATTTT.